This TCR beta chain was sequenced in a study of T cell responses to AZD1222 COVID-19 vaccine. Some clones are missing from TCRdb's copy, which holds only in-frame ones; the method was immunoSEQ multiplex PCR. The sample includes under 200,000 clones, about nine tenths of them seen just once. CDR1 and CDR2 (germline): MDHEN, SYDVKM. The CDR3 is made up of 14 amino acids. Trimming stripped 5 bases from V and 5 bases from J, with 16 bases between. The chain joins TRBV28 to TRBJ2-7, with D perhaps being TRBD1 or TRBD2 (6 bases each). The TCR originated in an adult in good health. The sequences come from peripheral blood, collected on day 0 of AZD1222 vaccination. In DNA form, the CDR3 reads TGTGCCAGCAGTCCAAGGGGGGTTTACGACGAGCAGTACTTC. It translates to CASSPRGVYDEQYF.